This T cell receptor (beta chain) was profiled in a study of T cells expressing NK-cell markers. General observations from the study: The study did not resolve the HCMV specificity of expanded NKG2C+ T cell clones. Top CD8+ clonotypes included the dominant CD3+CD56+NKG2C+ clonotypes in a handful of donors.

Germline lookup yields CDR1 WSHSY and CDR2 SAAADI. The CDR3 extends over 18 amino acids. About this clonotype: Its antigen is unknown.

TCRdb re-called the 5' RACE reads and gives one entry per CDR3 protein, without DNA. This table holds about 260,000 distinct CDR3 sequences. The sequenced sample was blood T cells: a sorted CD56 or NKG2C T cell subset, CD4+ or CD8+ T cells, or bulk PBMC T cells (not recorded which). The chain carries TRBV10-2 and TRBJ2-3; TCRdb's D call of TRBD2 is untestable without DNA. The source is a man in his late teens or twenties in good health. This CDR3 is CASSESEVGLAGADTQYF.